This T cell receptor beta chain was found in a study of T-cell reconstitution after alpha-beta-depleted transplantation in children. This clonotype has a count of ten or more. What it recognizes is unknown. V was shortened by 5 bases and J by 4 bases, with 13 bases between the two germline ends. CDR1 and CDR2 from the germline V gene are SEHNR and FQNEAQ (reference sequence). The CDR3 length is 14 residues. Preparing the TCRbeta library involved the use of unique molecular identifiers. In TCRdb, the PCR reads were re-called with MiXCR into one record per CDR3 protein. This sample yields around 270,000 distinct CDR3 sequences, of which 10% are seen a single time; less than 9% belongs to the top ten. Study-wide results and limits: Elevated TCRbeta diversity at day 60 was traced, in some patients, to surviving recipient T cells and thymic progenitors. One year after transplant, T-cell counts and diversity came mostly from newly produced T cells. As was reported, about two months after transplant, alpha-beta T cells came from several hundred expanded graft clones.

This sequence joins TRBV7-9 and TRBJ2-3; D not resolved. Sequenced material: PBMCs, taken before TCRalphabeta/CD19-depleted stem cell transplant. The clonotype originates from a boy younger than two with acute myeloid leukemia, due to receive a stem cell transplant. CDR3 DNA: TGTGCCAGCAGCCCACGCCCTGACGCAGATACGCAGTATTTT. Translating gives CASSPRPDADTQYF.